One and the same sample provided the 7 T cell receptor beta chains below, sequenced in a study of T cells after yellow fever vaccination. TCRdb passed the 5' RACE reads through MiXCR, listing each CDR3 protein once. The sample carries approximately 550,000 distinct CDR3 sequences, roughly 19% recorded once. The sequences come from PBMCs, collected 15 days after the yellow fever booster vaccination. Source of these receptors: a man aged 30 to 45 who received the YFV17D yellow fever vaccine.

V is TRBV4-2 and J is TRBJ2-2; D remains ambiguous. The CDR3 is 13 residues long. Trimming removed 1 base from V and 4 bases from J, with 4 bases in between. The germline CDR1 and CDR2 sequences are LGHNA and YNFKEQ. CDR3 coding DNA: TGTGCCAGCAGCCAAGCGAGCACCGGGGAGCTGTTTTTT. This gives the protein CASSQASTGELFF.

The V and J genes are TRBV29-1 and TRBJ1-2; possibly TRBD1 for D (5 bases). Germline CDR1 and CDR2: SQVTM and ANQGSEA. The CDR3 totals 14 residues. Trimming stripped 1 base from V and 6 bases from J, with 15 bases between. CDR3 loop: CSVEAGRGFDGYTF. The CDR3 DNA reads as TGCAGCGTTGAAGCCGGGCGGGGGTTTGATGGCTACACCTTC.

This sequence joins TRBV7-9 and TRBJ2-3; 7 nucleotides line up with TRBD2. The V gene end was trimmed by 1 base and the J gene end by 4 bases; junction bases not matched to a gene: 5. Per germline, CDR1 SEHNR and CDR2 FQNEAQ (reference sequence). CDR3 length equals 15 residues. The CDR3 coding sequence is TGTGCCAGCAGCTTAGATTCGACTAGCCCAGATACGCAGTATTTT. Amino acids: CASSLDSTSPDTQYF.

The chain employs TRBV5-6 and TRBJ1-5; D remains unclear. The germline CDR1 and CDR2 sequences are SGHDT and YYEEEE. V was shortened by 3 bases and J by 3 bases, with 7 bases between the two germline ends. CDR3 length: 13 residues. The CDR3 region is CASSSRNNQPQHF. Written as DNA, the CDR3 is TGTGCCAGCAGCTCCCGAAACAATCAGCCCCAGCATTTT.

CDR3 DNA: TGCAGTGCTAGGGGCGGGACAGTGGATGGCTACACCTTC. Protein product: CSARGGTVDGYTF. The chain links TRBV20-1 to TRBJ1-2; 7 bases match TRBD1. The CDR3 is 13 amino acids. Germline values: CDR1 DFQATT, CDR2 SNEGSKA (reference sequence). The trim removed 3 bases at V and 6 bases at J, leaving 7 bases unmatched.

Only a few counts were recorded for this clonotype. This chain connects TRBV20-1 to TRBJ2-5; 7 nucleotides line up with TRBD2. Germline V CDR1 and CDR2: DFQATT, SNEGSKA (reference sequence). The V and J ends lost 6 bases and 1 base, in that order; junction bases with no gene match: 8. The CDR3 length is 14 residues. The CDR3 DNA reads TGCAGTGCCCCTGGCGGGGGAGCCCAAGAGACCCAGTACTTC. It specifies CSAPGGGAQETQYF.

This clonotype showed up just a few times. V is TRBV21-1 and J is TRBJ2-2; no DNA check was done on the table's D call, TRBD1. TRBV21-1 represents a pseudogene. The CDR3 is made up of 16 amino acids. As DNA, the CDR3 is TGTGCCAGCAGCAAAGTTTCCAGGGTAAACACCGGGGAGCTGTTTTTT. Amino acids: CASSKVSRVNTGELFF.